The 14 T cell receptor beta chains below come from one sample, sequenced in a study of T cell repertoires in cytomegalovirus infection. TCRdb re-derived calls from the reads in MiXCR, one entry per CDR3 protein. The table shows approximately 400,000 distinct CDR3 sequences, with under 40% occurring only once. The sequenced material came from PBMCs. Receptor source: a human donor in good health (CMV status not recorded). Some clones in this sample may be carry-over from other donors' samples.

The chain has TRBV24-1 and TRBJ1-1; TRBD1 aligns across 8 bases. V gave up 8 bases and J gave up 3 bases; unmatched junction bases: 4. Per the germline V gene, CDR1 is KGHDR and CDR2 is SFDVKD. There are 13 residues in the CDR3. Here the CDR3 DNA reads TGTGCCACCACTGACAGGGGAGACACTGAAGCTTTCTTT. As protein: CATTDRGDTEAFF.

The V and J genes are TRBV6-2 or TRBV6-3 and TRBJ2-1; TRBD2 aligns across 12 bases. The length of the CDR3 is 14 residues. After removal of 6 bases from V and 4 bases from J, the junction contained 1 base not matched to a gene. CDR1 and CDR2 from the germline V gene are MNHEY and SVGEGT. CDR3 loop: CASRGLAGYNEQFF. CDR3 sequence (DNA): TGTGCCAGCAGAGGACTAGCGGGATACAATGAGCAGTTCTTC.

This clonotype was detected a few times. The chain recombines TRBV20-1 with TRBJ1-4; 9 positions agree with TRBD1. The CDR3 has 15 amino acids. Germline V lookup: CDR1 DFQATT, CDR2 SNEGSKA (reference sequence). After removal of 5 bases from V and 0 bases from J, the junction contained 4 bases not matched to a gene. The CDR3 protein is CSAPGQGATNEKLFF. The CDR3 nucleotides read TGCAGTGCTCCGGGACAGGGTGCAACTAATGAAAAACTGTTTTTT.

In the case of this clonotype: An end of the junction differs from the germline gene, which may be a read error. The chain carries TRBV12-3 or TRBV12-4 and TRBJ2-3; possible D gene TRBD2, 5 bases. The CDR3 has 14 residues. CDR3 loop: CASSLIQSRDTRYF. CDR3 nucleotide sequence: TGTGCCAGCAGTTTAATCCAGAGTCGGGATACGCGGTATTTT.

With regard to this clonotype: An end of the junction differs from the germline gene, which may be a read error. The chain is built from TRBV2 and TRBJ2-5; tentative D call: TRBD1 (7 bases). CDR1 is SNHLY, CDR2 FYNNEI, per germline. The CDR3 is 14 amino acids. This chain's CDR3 is CASSAGTVQETQYF. DNA of the CDR3: TGTGCGAGCAGCGCGGGGACAGTTCAAGAGACCCAGTACTTC. Drawing the rest from reference TRBV2 and TRBJ2-5, the complete variable domain is EPEVTQTPSHQVTQMGQEVILRCVPISNHLYFYWYRQILGQKVEFLVSFYNNEISEKSEIFDDQFSVERPDGSNFTLKIRSTKLEDSAMYFCASSAGTVQETQYFGPGTRLLVL.

The CDR3 reads CASSEGQGNQPQHF. CDR3 nucleotide sequence: TGCGCCAGCAGCGAGGGACAGGGGAATCAGCCCCAGCATTTT. J is TRBJ1-5 and V is TRBV5-1; TRBD1 agrees at 10 bases. V trimming: 4 bases; J trimming: 4 bases; junction bases outside the gene matches: 2. CDR1 and CDR2 from the germline V gene are SGHRS and YFSETQ. CDR3 length: 14 residues.

J is TRBJ1-1 and V is TRBV7-8; D is perhaps TRBD1 (6 bases). CDR1 is SGHVS, CDR2 FQNEAQ, per germline. This CDR3 spans 14 amino acids. V lost 6 bases and J 2 bases, leaving 13 bases between the germline ends. The CDR3 DNA is TGTGCCAGCAGGCAGGGGCCAGCCAACACTGAAGCTTTCTTT. As protein: CASRQGPANTEAFF.

The chain couples TRBV10-2 to TRBJ2-3; 8 nucleotides line up with TRBD2. The germline V gene encodes CDR1 WSHSY and CDR2 SAAADI. V dropped 3 bases and J dropped 5; count of bases not matched to a gene: 10. The CDR3 spans 16 residues. The CDR3 region is CASSDPGGRVGDTQYF. CDR3 nucleotide sequence: TGCGCCAGCAGTGATCCGGGGGGGCGTGTTGGAGATACGCAGTATTTT.

This clonotype was seen at least ten times. The chain links TRBV7-2 to TRBJ1-1; D ambiguous. The CDR3 has 11 residues. Deletions cut 7 bases from V and 6 bases from J, with 9 bases between. The germline V gene encodes CDR1 SGHTA and CDR2 FQGNSA. CDR3 coding DNA: TGTGCCAGCACCCGAGGAGCTGAAGCTTTCTTT. Translating gives CASTRGAEAFF.

As regards this clonotype: An end of the junction does not agree with germline; a read error may underlie this. V gene TRBV11-2 combines with J gene TRBJ1-1; no reliable D call. This CDR3 is 15 amino acids long. Germline assignment: CDR1 SGHAT and CDR2 FQNNGV. The CDR3 spells CSSSLTLVINTEAFF. The CDR3 coding sequence is TGTTCCAGCAGCTTAACTTTGGTGATCAACACTGAAGCTTTCTTT.

The chain uses TRBV6-5 and TRBJ2-6; D remains unclear. Germline CDR1 MNHEY, CDR2 SVGAGI. The CDR3 extends over 16 amino acids. The V end lost 2 bases, the J end lost 2 bases, and 10 bases lay between the germline ends. In nucleotides, the CDR3 is TGTGCCAGCAGTTACCCTCACAGTGCTGGGGCCAACGTCCTGACTTTC. Translating gives CASSYPHSAGANVLTF.

The V call is TRBV18, the J call TRBJ1-1; D uncertain. Trimming pared 3 bases from V and 3 bases from J, leaving 5 bases between. Germline CDR1 is KGHSH and CDR2 is LQKENI. The CDR3 loop spans 12 amino acids. The chain's CDR3 is CASSPLDTEAFF. The CDR3 DNA reads as TGTGCCAGCTCACCCTTGGACACTGAAGCTTTCTTT.

The chain is built from TRBV20-1 and TRBJ1-2, with TRBD1 identical over 9 bases. This CDR3 region has 14 residues. The junction had 5 bases not matched to a gene; V was cut back by 3 bases and J by 3 bases. Germline V CDR1 and CDR2: DFQATT, SNEGSKA (reference sequence). CDR3: CSARGTGTHYGYTF. CDR3 nucleotide sequence: TGCAGTGCTAGGGGGACAGGGACGCACTATGGCTACACCTTC.

The V gene is TRBV28, the J gene TRBJ2-3, with D perhaps TRBD1 (6 bases). V lost 1 base to trimming and J lost 6 bases, with 17 bases between them. The germline gives CDR1 MDHEN, CDR2 SYDVKM. CDR3 length: 16 amino acids. CDR3 residues: CASSLSGGQRRDTQYF. CDR3 in DNA: TGTGCCAGCAGTTTATCCGGAGGACAGAGGCGGGATACGCAGTATTTT.